A single sample is the source of the 27 T cell receptor beta chains below, sequenced in a study of memory CD4+ T cells and cytomegalovirus serostatus. The sort gate was single viable CD3+CD4+CD8-CD45RO+ cells for memory CD4+ T cells. Here immunoSEQ multiplex PCR was the method, and the copy in TCRdb shows in-frame clones only, minus some. The table records tens of thousands of clones, 70% to 80% of them present only once. The sequencing sample was made of memory CD4+ T cells from blood. These receptors were collected from an adult in good health and CMV-seronegative.

This clone occurred once. The rearrangement joins TRBV6-1 to TRBJ1-2; the D gene is possibly TRBD1 (6 bases). The CDR3 is 14 residues long. CDR1 is MNHNS and CDR2 is SASEGT in the germline V gene. V was pared by 2 bases and J by 6 bases, with 13 bases between. CDR3 in DNA: TGTGCCAGCAGTGAATTGGCGGGGGCGGATGGCTACACCTTC. Translating gives CASSELAGADGYTF.

This clone was counted a few times. The gene calls are TRBV5-5 and TRBJ1-6, with 9 bases aligning to TRBD1. Trimming took 0 bases from V and 9 from J; bases not matched to a gene: 4. Germline V gene sequence: CDR1 SGHKS, CDR2 YYEKEE (reference sequence). The CDR3 consists of 15 residues. In DNA form, the CDR3 reads TGTGCCAGCAGCTTGGACGCGACAGGGGGTTCACCCCTCCACTTT. Its translation is CASSLDATGGSPLHF.

The chain combines TRBV4-1 with TRBJ2-5, with 10 positions matching TRBD1. In germline, CDR1 is MGHRA, CDR2 YSYEKL. V dropped 2 bases and J dropped 3; count of bases not matched to a gene: 6. The CDR3 spans 16 residues. The CDR3 reads CASSQPGTGVKETQYF. CDR3 in DNA: TGCGCCAGCAGCCAACCCGGGACAGGGGTAAAAGAGACCCAGTACTTC.

This clone was seen once. This chain joins TRBV7-9 and TRBJ2-7; the D gene is possibly TRBD1 (5 bases). This CDR3 spans 16 amino acids. The V gene's germline CDR1 is SEHNR and CDR2 FQNEAQ (reference sequence). With 5 bases removed from V and 2 bases from J, the gap between germline ends came to 19 bases. The CDR3 is CASSLGQGARAYEQYF. The CDR3 bases are TGTGCCAGCAGCCTGGGTCAAGGGGCCCGAGCCTACGAGCAGTACTTC.

The gene calls are TRBV19 and TRBJ2-5, with TRBD2 matching over 9 bases. This CDR3 has 15 residues. CDR1 LNHDA and CDR2 SQIVND come from the germline V gene (reference sequence). Trimming cost V 4 bases and J 1 base; bases outside gene matches: 4. The CDR3 protein is CASSRDSGSQETQYF. The CDR3 nucleotides read TGTGCCAGTAGTAGGGATAGCGGGAGCCAAGAGACCCAGTACTTC.

The chain employs TRBV9 and TRBJ2-2; 8 nucleotides match TRBD2. Germline V lookup: CDR1 SGDLS, CDR2 YYNGEE. The CDR3 sequence is 14 residues long. The V and J ends lost 2 bases and 6 bases, in that order; junction bases with no gene match: 3. The CDR3 DNA reads TGTGCCAGCAGCGTGGTTAGCGGGGCCGGGGAGCTGTTTTTT. Translation: CASSVVSGAGELFF.

As to this clone: Other DNA sequences of this sample code for an identical CDR3. This chain uses TRBV6-1 with TRBJ1-1, with 8 positions matching TRBD1. V was pared by 6 bases and J by 3 bases, with 6 bases of the junction left unmatched. There are 14 residues in the CDR3. In germline, CDR1 is MNHNS, CDR2 SASEGT. CDR3 residues: CASSADRGDTEAFF. CDR3 DNA: TGTGCCAGCAGCGCAGACAGGGGCGACACTGAAGCTTTCTTT.

The genes are TRBV7-9 and TRBJ1-1, with TRBD1 matching over 7 bases. This CDR3 region has 16 residues. V lost 8 bases, J lost 2 bases, and 14 bases stayed unmatched. Germline V gene lookup returns CDR1 SEHNR and CDR2 FQNEAQ (reference sequence). The CDR3 nucleotides read TGTGCCAGCTCAGGGGACAGCCACAGGATAAACACTGAAGCTTTCTTT. Translating it yields CASSGDSHRINTEAFF.

This chain connects TRBV7-9 to TRBJ2-4; tentatively, D is TRBD1 or TRBD2 (6 bases each). Germline V CDR1 and CDR2: SEHNR, FQNEAQ (reference sequence). Trimming cost V 3 bases and J 3 bases, with 12 bases left between them. The CDR3 contains 15 residues. This chain's CDR3 is CASSFAGGDKNIQYF. The CDR3 DNA reads TGTGCCAGCAGCTTCGCCGGGGGCGACAAAAACATTCAGTACTTC.

The chain recombines TRBV30 with TRBJ1-5; TRBD1 might be the D (5 bases). CDR3 length: 13 residues. Germline V gene data show CDR1 as GTSNPN and CDR2 as SVGIG (reference sequence). Trimming removed 0 bases from V and 6 bases from J, with 9 bases in between. The CDR3 is CAWSVRGSQPQHF. CDR3 DNA: TGTGCCTGGAGTGTTCGGGGGAGTCAGCCCCAGCATTTT.

The chain carries TRBV7-2 and TRBJ2-7; D is undetermined. The CDR3 runs 16 residues. Germline V gene sequence: CDR1 SGHTA, CDR2 FQGNSA. The germline V and J ends were trimmed by 1 base and 3 bases, with 16 bases remaining between them. CDR3 sequence reads: CASSLVRGGRSYEQYF. As DNA, the CDR3 is TGTGCCAGCAGCTTAGTACGAGGTGGCCGGAGCTACGAGCAGTACTTC.

The V call is TRBV5-4, the J call TRBJ1-5, with 8 bases aligning to TRBD1. V shed 4 bases and J 1 base; nucleotides not matched to a gene: 1. This CDR3 spans 14 amino acids. Germline CDR1 is SGHNT and CDR2 is YYREEE (reference sequence). The CDR3 nucleotides read TGTGCCAGCAGCCGGACAGGGAGCAATCAGCCCCAGCATTTT. Encoded protein: CASSRTGSNQPQHF.

CDR3 nucleotides: TGCGCCAGCAGCTTGACCATCGGACTAGCGGGAGGAGGAGATACGCAGTATTTT. As protein: CASSLTIGLAGGGDTQYF. The chain combines TRBV5-1 with TRBJ2-3, with 14 bases aligning to TRBD2. CDR1 and CDR2 from the germline V gene are SGHRS and YFSETQ. V lost 1 base, J lost 5 bases, and 9 bases stayed unmatched. The length of the CDR3 is 18 residues.

The V and J genes are TRBV4-3 and TRBJ2-7; D is uncertain. Trimming took off 1 base at V and 0 bases at J, with 7 bases between the two ends. Per the germline V gene, CDR1 is LGHNA and CDR2 is YSLEER. The CDR3 totals 14 residues. The CDR3 DNA is TGCGCCAGCAGCCAAGGGACGCCCTCCTACGAGCAGTACTTC. Translation: CASSQGTPSYEQYF.

The chain has TRBV18 and TRBJ2-2, with a weak D call TRBD1 (5 bases). Germline assignment: CDR1 KGHSH and CDR2 LQKENI. The CDR3 extends over 14 amino acids. V lost 3 bases and J 1 base, leaving 6 bases between the germline ends. The CDR3 region is CASSPGQNTGELFF. The CDR3 nucleotides read TGTGCCAGCTCACCCGGACAGAACACCGGGGAGCTGTTTTTT.

V is TRBV11-2 and J is TRBJ2-2, with a possible D match to TRBD2 (6 bases). The CDR3 is 16 residues long. Trimming took off 1 base at V and 4 bases at J, with 13 bases between the two ends. Germline V gives CDR1 SGHAT, CDR2 FQNNGV. The CDR3 DNA is TGTGCCAGCAGCTTAGCAGGGAGGCAGGGCACCGGGGAGCTGTTTTTT. This gives the protein CASSLAGRQGTGELFF.

The chain employs TRBV29-1 and TRBJ2-3; D is undetermined. V lost 4 bases to trimming and J lost 2 bases, with 10 bases between them. This CDR3 has 13 residues. The germline V gene encodes CDR1 SQVTM and CDR2 ANQGSEA. The CDR3, as DNA: TGCAGCGTTGTTGAGAGAAACACAGATACGCAGTATTTT. This codes for CSVVERNTDTQYF.

The chain uses TRBV27 and TRBJ2-3, with D maybe TRBD1 (6 bases). This CDR3 has 15 amino acids. V lost 5 bases to trimming and J lost 4 bases, with 16 bases between them. Germline-derived CDR1 and CDR2 are MNHEY and SMNVEV (reference sequence). The CDR3 region has the DNA TGTGCCAGCAGTGTCCGTCCGGGACAAGCAGATACGCAGTATTTT. The encoded protein is CASSVRPGQADTQYF.

The chain is built from TRBV28 and TRBJ2-3; 7 nucleotides line up with TRBD2. The J segment lost 0 bases and the V segment lost 5 bases, leaving 5 bases of the junction unmatched. Germline lookup yields CDR1 MDHEN and CDR2 SYDVKM. The CDR3 contains 15 residues. CDR3 bases: TGTGCCAGCAGTGGCGGGAGTGCTAGCACAGATACGCAGTATTTT. Translating gives CASSGGSASTDTQYF.

The rearrangement joins TRBV2 to TRBJ1-1, with 10 bases that match TRBD1. Germline V lookup: CDR1 SNHLY, CDR2 FYNNEI. The CDR3 has 13 amino acids. J lost 5 bases, V lost 7 bases, and 4 bases had no gene match. CDR3 region: CASNRDRGTEAFF. DNA for the CDR3: TGTGCCAGCAACAGGGACAGGGGAACTGAAGCTTTCTTT. Together with reference TRBV2 and TRBJ1-1, the CDR3 gives the full variable domain: EPEVTQTPSHQVTQMGQEVILRCVPISNHLYFYWYRQILGQKVEFLVSFYNNEISEKSEIFDDQFSVERPDGSNFTLKIRSTKLEDSAMYFCASNRDRGTEAFFGQGTRLTVV.

This clone was seen once. This chain uses TRBV18 with TRBJ2-1, with 8 bases matching TRBD1. The V and J ends lost 3 bases and 5 bases, in that order; junction bases with no gene match: 3. This CDR3 has 14 amino acids. Germline loops: CDR1 KGHSH, CDR2 LQKENI. The CDR3 DNA reads TGTGCCAGCTCACCCAAGGGACAGGACAATGAGCAGTTCTTC. Protein sequence: CASSPKGQDNEQFF.

The CDR3 coding sequence is TGTGCCAGCAGCGGCCAGGGGGAAGGGACCCAGTACTTC. Protein product: CASSGQGEGTQYF. J is TRBJ2-5 and V is TRBV7-3, with 7 bases fitting TRBD1. V was clipped by 5 bases and J by 7 bases; unmatched bases: 7. Germline loops: CDR1 SGHTA, CDR2 FQGTGA. The CDR3 contains 13 residues.

Here the CDR3 reads CASSLNQGQRAEAFF. The DNA for the CDR3 is TGTGCCAGCAGCCTCAATCAAGGACAGAGGGCTGAAGCTTTCTTT. The gene calls are TRBV4-2 and TRBJ1-1, with D maybe TRBD1 (6 bases). This CDR3 is 15 amino acids long. Germline CDR1 LGHNA, CDR2 YNFKEQ. Trimming cost V 4 bases and J 6 bases, with 18 bases left between them.

The rearrangement uses TRBV5-6 and TRBJ1-1; unclear D gene. The CDR3 runs to 13 residues. V was pared by 5 bases and J by 3 bases, with 11 bases between. CDR1 and CDR2 from the germline V gene are SGHDT and YYEEEE. This chain's CDR3 is CASRRERYTEAFF. The CDR3 DNA follows: TGTGCCAGCAGACGAGAGAGGTACACTGAAGCTTTCTTT.

The chain combines TRBV6-6 with TRBJ1-5; TRBD1 matches 8 bases. V was clipped by 4 bases and J by 3 bases; unmatched bases: 8. The length of the CDR3 is 16 residues. CDR1 MNHNY and CDR2 SVGAGI come from the germline V gene (reference sequence). The CDR3, as DNA: TGTGCCAGCAGTTCCCAGACAGGGGCCCTCAATCAGCCCCAGCATTTT. Translating it yields CASSSQTGALNQPQHF.

This sequence joins TRBV5-1 and TRBJ1-2; 10 bases map to TRBD1. CDR3 length: 13 amino acids. Per germline, CDR1 SGHRS and CDR2 YFSETQ. V lost 4 bases to trimming and J lost 7 bases; unmatched junction nucleotides: 4. The CDR3 here is CASSGTGVSGYTF. Written as DNA, the CDR3 is TGCGCCAGCAGCGGGACAGGGGTGAGTGGCTACACCTTC.

V gene TRBV28 combines with J gene TRBJ2-5, with D possibly called TRBD1 or TRBD2 (6 bases each). CDR1 MDHEN and CDR2 SYDVKM come from the germline V gene. There are 15 residues in the CDR3. Trimming removed 10 bases from V and 0 bases from J, with 18 bases in between. In nucleotides, the CDR3 is TGTGCCACGGGAGAGAGAGGGGGTTACCAAGAGACCCAGTACTTC. Its protein product is CATGERGGYQETQYF.